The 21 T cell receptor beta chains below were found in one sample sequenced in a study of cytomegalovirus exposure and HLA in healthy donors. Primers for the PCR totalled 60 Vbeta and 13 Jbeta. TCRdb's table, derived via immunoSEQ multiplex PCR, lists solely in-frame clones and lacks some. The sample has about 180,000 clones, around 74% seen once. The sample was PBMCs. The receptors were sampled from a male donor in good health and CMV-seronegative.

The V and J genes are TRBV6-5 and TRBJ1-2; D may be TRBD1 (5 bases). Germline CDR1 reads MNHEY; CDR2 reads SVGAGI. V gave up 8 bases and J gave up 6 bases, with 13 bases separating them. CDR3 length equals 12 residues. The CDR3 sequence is CASSSNRNGYTF. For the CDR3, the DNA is TGTGCCAGCTCCTCGAACAGGAATGGCTACACCTTC.

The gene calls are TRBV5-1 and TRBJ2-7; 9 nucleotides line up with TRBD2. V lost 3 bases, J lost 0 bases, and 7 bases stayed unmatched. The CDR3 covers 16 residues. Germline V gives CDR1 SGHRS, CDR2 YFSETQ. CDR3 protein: CASSSGLRGGSYEQYF. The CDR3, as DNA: TGCGCCAGCAGCTCGGGGTTGCGGGGGGGCTCCTACGAGCAGTACTTC.

The chain's CDR3 is CAWGWGGDQPQHF. The CDR3 DNA reads TGTGCCTGGGGATGGGGGGGGGATCAGCCCCAGCATTTT. The genes are TRBV30 and TRBJ1-5; weak D call: TRBD1 (5 bases). V lost 5 bases and J 5 bases, leaving 13 bases between the germline ends. This CDR3 is built from 13 residues. Germline values: CDR1 GTSNPN, CDR2 SVGIG (reference sequence).

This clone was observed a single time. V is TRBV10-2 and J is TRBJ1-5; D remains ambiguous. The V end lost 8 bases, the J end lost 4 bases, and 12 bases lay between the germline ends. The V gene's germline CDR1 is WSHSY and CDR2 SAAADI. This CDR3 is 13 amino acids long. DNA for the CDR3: TGCGCCAGCGCTCCAGGATTGAATCAGCCCCAGCATTTT. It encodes CASAPGLNQPQHF.

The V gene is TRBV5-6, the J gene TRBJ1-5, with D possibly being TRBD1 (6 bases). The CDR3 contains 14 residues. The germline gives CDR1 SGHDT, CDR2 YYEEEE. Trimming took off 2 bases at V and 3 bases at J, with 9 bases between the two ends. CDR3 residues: CASSFRGPNQPQHF. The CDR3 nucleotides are TGTGCCAGCAGCTTCAGGGGACCCAATCAGCCCCAGCATTTT. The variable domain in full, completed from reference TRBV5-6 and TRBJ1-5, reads DAGVTQSPTHLIKTRGQQVTLRCSPKSGHDTVSWYQQALGQGPQFIFQYYEEEERQRGNFPDRFSGHQFPNYSSELNVNALLLGDSALYLCASSFRGPNQPQHFGDGTRLSIL.

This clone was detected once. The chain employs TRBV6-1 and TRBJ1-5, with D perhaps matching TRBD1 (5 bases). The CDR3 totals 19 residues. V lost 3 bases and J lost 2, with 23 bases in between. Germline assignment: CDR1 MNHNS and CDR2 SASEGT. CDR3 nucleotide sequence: TGTGCCAGCAGTGATTATGCGGTGGTAAGGGGTACAGGCAATCAGCCCCAGCATTTT. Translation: CASSDYAVVRGTGNQPQHF.

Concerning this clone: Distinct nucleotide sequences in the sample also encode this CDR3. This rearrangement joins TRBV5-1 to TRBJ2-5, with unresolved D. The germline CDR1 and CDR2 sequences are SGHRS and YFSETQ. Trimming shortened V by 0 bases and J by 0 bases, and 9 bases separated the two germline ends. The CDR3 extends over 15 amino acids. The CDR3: CASSLDPTYQETQYF. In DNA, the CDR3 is TGCGCCAGCAGCTTGGACCCCACATACCAAGAGACCCAGTACTTC.

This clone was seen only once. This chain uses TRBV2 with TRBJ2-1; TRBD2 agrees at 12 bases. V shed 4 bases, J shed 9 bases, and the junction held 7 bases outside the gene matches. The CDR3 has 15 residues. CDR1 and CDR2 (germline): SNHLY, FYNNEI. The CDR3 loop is CASSVTSGRWGEQFF. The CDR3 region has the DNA TGTGCCAGCAGTGTAACTAGCGGGAGGTGGGGTGAGCAGTTCTTC. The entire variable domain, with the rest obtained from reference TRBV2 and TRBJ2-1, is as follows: EPEVTQTPSHQVTQMGQEVILRCVPISNHLYFYWYRQILGQKVEFLVSFYNNEISEKSEIFDDQFSVERPDGSNFTLKIRSTKLEDSAMYFCASSVTSGRWGEQFFGPGTRLTVL.

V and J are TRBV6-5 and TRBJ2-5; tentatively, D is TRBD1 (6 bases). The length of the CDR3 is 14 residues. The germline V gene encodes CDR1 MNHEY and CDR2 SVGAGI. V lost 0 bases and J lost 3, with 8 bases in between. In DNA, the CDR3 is TGTGCCAGCAGTTACTCCACAGGGAAAGAGACCCAGTACTTC. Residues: CASSYSTGKETQYF.

The CDR3 protein is CASTPTSGTGELFF. Here the CDR3 DNA reads TGTGCCAGCACCCCGACTAGCGGCACCGGGGAGCTGTTTTTT. V and J are TRBV6-1 and TRBJ2-2, with TRBD2 matching over 9 bases. Per the germline V gene, CDR1 is MNHNS and CDR2 is SASEGT. Germline trimming cut 7 bases from V and 4 bases from J; bases unmatched to any gene: 4. The CDR3 consists of 14 residues.

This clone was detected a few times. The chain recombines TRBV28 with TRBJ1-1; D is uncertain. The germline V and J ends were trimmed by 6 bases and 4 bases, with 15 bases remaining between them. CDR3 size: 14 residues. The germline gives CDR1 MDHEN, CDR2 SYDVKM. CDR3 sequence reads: CASSRGGVGTEAFF. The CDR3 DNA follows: TGTGCCAGCAGCCGAGGCGGAGTGGGCACTGAAGCTTTCTTT. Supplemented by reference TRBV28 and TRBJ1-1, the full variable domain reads DVKVTQSSRYLVKRTGEKVFLECVQDMDHENMFWYRQDPGLGLRLIYFSYDVKMKEKGDIPEGYSVSREKKERFSLILESASTNQTSMYLCASSRGGVGTEAFFGQGTRLTVV.

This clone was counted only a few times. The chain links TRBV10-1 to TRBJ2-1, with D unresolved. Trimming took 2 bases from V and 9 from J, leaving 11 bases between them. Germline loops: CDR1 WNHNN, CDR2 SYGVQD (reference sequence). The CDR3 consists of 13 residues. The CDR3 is CASSENLVVEQFF. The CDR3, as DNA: TGCGCCAGCAGTGAGAACCTAGTAGTTGAGCAGTTCTTC.

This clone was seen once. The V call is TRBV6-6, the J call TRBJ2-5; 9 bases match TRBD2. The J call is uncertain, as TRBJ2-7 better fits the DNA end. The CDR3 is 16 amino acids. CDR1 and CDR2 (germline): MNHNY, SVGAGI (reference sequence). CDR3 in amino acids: CASSSPPRGRAYEQYF. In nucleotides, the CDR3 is TGTGCCAGCAGTTCCCCACCTCGCGGGAGGGCCTACGAGCAGTACTTC.

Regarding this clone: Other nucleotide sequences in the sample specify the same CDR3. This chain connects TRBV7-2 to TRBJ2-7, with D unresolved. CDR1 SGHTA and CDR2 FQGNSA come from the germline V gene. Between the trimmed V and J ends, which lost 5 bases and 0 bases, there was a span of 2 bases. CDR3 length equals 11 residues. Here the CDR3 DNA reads TGTGCCAGCAGCCTCTCCTACGAGCAGTACTTC. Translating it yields CASSLSYEQYF.

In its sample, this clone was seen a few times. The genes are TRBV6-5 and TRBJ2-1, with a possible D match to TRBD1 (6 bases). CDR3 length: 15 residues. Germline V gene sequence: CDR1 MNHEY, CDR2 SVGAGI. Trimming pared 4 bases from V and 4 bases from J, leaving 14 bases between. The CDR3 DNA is TGTGCCAGCAGTTCCCTTGACAGGACATACAATGAGCAGTTCTTC. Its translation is CASSSLDRTYNEQFF.

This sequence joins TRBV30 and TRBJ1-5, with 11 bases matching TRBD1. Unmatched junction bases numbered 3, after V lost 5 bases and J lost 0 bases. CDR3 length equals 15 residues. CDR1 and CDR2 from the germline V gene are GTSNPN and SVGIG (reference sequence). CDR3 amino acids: CAWGQGASSNQPQHF. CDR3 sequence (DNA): TGTGCCTGGGGACAGGGGGCTTCTAGCAATCAGCCCCAGCATTTT.

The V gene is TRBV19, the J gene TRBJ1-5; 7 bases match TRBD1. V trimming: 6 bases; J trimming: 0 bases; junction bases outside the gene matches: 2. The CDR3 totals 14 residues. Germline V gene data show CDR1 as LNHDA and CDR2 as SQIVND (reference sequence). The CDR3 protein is CASRDRYSNQPQHF. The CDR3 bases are TGTGCCAGTAGGGACAGGTATAGCAATCAGCCCCAGCATTTT. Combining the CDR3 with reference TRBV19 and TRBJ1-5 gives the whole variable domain DGGITQSPKYLFRKEGQNVTLSCEQNLNHDAMYWYRQDPGQGLRLIYYSQIVNDFQKGDIAEGYSVSREKKESFPLTVTSAQKNPTAFYLCASRDRYSNQPQHFGDGTRLSIL.

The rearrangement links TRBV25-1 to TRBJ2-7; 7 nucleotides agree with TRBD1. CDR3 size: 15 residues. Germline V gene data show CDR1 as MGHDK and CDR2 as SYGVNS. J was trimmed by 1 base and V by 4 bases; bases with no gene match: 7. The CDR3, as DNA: TGTGCCAGCAGTGGGGGACAGCATTTTTCCTACGAGCAGTACTTC. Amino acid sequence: CASSGGQHFSYEQYF.

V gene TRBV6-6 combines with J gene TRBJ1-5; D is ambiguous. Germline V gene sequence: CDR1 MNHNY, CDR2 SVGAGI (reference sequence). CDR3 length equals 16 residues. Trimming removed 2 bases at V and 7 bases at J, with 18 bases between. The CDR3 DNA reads TGTGCCAGCAGTTACCGAGACATTGAGGGCGGACAGCCCCAGCATTTT. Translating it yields CASSYRDIEGGQPQHF.

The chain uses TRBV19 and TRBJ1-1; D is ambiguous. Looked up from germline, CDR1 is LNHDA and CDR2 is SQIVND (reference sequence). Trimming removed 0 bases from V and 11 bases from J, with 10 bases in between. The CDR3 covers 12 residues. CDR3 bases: TGTGCCAGTAGTATAGATCACCGAGGGGCTTTCTTT. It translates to CASSIDHRGAFF.

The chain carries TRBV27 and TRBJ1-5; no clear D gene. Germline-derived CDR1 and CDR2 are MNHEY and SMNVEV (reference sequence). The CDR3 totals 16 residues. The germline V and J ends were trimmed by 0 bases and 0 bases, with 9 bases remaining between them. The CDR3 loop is CASSLSAQTSNQPQHF. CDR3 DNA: TGTGCCAGCAGTTTATCCGCACAGACTAGCAATCAGCCCCAGCATTTT.